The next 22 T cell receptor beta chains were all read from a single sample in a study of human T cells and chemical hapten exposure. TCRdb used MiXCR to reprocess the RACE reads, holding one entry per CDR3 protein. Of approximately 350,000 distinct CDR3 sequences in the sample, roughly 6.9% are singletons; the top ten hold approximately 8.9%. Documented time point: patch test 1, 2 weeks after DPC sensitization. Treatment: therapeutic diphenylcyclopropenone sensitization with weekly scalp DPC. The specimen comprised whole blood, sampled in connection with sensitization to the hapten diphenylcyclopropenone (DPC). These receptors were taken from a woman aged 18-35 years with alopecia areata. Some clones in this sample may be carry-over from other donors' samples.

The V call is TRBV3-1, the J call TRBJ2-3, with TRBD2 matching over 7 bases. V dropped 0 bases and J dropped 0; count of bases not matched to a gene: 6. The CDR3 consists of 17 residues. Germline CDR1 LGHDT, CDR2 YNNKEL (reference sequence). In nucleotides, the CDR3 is TGTGCCAGCAGCCAAGATCCTCGCGGGGGAAGCACAGATACGCAGTATTTT. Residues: CASSQDPRGGSTDTQYF.

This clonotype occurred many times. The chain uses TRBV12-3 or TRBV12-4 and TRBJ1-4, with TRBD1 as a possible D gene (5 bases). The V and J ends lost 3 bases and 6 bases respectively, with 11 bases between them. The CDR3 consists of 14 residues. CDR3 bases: TGTGCCAGCAGTTTCGGGGGAGGCTATGAAAAACTGTTTTTT. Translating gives CASSFGGGYEKLFF.

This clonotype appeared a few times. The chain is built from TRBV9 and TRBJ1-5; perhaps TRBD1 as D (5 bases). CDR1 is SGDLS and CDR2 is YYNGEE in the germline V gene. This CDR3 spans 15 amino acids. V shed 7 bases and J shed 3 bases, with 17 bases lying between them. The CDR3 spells CASSPRDGYNQPQHF. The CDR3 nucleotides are TGTGCCAGCTCTCCCCGGGACGGTTACAATCAGCCCCAGCATTTT.

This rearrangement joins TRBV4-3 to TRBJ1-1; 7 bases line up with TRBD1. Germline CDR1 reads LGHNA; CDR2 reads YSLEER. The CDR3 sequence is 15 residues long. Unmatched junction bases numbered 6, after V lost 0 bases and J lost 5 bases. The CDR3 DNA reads TGCGCCAGCAGCCAAGAAGTGACAGGGCGGACTGAAGCTTTCTTT. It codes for CASSQEVTGRTEAFF.

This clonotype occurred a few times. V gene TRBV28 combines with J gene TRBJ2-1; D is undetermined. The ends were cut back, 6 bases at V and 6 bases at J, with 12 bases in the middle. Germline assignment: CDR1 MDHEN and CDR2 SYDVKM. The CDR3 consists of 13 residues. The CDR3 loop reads CASRLSPGNEQFF. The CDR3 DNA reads TGTGCCAGCAGACTGTCCCCGGGCAATGAGCAGTTCTTC.

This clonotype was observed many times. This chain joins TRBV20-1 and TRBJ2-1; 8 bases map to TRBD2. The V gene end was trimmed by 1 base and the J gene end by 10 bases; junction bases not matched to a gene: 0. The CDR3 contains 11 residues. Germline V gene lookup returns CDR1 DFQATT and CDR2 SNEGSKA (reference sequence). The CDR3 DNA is TGCAGTGCTAGAGTAGCGGGGGAGCAGTTCTTC. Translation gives CSARVAGEQFF.

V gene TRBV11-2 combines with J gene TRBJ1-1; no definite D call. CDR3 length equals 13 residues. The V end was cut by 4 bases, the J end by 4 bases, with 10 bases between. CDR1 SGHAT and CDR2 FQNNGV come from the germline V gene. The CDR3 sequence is CASSWAGGTEAFF. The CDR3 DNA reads TGTGCCAGCAGCTGGGCAGGAGGCACTGAAGCTTTCTTT.

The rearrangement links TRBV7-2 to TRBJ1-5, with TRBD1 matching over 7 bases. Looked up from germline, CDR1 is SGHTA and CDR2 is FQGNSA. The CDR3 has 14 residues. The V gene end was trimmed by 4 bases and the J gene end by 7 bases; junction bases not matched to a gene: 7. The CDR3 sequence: CASSSGGQWQPQHF. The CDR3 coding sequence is TGTGCCAGCAGCTCAGGGGGACAGTGGCAGCCCCAGCATTTT.

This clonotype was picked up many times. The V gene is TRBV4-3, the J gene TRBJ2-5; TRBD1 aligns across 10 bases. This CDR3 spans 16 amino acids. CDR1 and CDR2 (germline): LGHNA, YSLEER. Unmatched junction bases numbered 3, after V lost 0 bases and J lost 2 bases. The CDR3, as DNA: TGCGCCAGCAGCCAAGAAGGACAGGGGGGTCAAGAGACCCAGTACTTC. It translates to CASSQEGQGGQETQYF.

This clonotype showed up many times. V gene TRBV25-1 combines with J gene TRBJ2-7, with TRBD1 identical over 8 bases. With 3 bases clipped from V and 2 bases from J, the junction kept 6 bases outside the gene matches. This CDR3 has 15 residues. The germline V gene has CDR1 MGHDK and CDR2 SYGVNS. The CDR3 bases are TGTGCCAGCAGTGACTGGGGACAGGCCACCTACGAGCAGTACTTC. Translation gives CASSDWGQATYEQYF.

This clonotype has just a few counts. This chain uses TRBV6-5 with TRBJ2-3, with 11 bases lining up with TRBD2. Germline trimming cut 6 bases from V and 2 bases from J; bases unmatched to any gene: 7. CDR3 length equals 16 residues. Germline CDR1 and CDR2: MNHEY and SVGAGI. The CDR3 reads CASRRVLAGDTDTQYF. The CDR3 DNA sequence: TGTGCCAGCAGAAGGGTACTAGCGGGGGACACAGATACGCAGTATTTT.

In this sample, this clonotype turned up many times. The CDR3 DNA follows: TGCGCCAGCAGCTTGGCCCAAACTAGCGGGGGGGCCGAAGATACGCAGTATTTT. It specifies CASSLAQTSGGAEDTQYF. V is TRBV5-1 and J is TRBJ2-3; 13 nucleotides align to TRBD2. The CDR3 contains 18 residues. V lost 0 bases, J lost 5 bases, and 9 bases stayed unmatched. Germline values: CDR1 SGHRS, CDR2 YFSETQ. The complete variable domain, with remaining parts taken from reference TRBV5-1 and TRBJ2-3, reads KAGVTQTPRYLIKTRGQQVTLSCSPISGHRSVSWYQQTPGQGLQFLFEYFSETQRNKGNFPGRFSGRQFSNSRSEMNVSTLELGDSALYLCASSLAQTSGGAEDTQYFGPGTRLTVL.

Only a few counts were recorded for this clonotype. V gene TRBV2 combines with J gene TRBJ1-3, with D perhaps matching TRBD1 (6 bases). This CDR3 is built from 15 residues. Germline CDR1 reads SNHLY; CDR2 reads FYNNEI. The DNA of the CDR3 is TGTGCGAGCCGGGGGGCTATTTACTCTGGAAACACCATATATTTT. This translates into CASRGAIYSGNTIYF. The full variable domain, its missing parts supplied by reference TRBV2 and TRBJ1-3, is EPEVTQTPSHQVTQMGQEVILRCVPISNHLYFYWYRQILGQKVEFLVSFYNNEISEKSEIFDDQFSVERPDGSNFTLKIRSTKLEDSAMYFCASRGAIYSGNTIYFGEGSWLTVV.

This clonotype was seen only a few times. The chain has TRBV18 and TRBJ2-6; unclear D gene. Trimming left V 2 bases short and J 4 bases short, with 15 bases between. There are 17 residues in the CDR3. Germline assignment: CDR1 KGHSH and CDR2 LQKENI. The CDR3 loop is CASSPYTSRPGANVLTF. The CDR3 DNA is TGTGCCAGCTCACCATATACAAGTCGGCCCGGGGCCAACGTCCTGACTTTC.

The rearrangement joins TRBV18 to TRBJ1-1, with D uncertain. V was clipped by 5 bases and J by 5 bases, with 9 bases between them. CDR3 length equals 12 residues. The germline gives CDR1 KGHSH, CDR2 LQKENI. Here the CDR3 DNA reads TGTGCCAGCTCAGGGTATATTACTGAAGCTTTCTTT. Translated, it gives CASSGYITEAFF. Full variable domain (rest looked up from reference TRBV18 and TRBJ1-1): NAGVMQNPRHLVRRRGQEARLRCSPMKGHSHVYWYRQLPEEGLKFMVYLQKENIIDESGMPKERFSAEFPKEGPSILRIQQVVRGDSAAYFCASSGYITEAFFGQGTRLTVV.

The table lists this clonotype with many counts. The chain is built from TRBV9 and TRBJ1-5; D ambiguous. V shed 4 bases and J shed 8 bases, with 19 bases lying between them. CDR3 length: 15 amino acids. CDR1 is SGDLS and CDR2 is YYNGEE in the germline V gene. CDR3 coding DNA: TGTGCCAGCAGCACAGACGGTTTAACTGGGAAGCCCCAGCATTTT. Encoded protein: CASSTDGLTGKPQHF.

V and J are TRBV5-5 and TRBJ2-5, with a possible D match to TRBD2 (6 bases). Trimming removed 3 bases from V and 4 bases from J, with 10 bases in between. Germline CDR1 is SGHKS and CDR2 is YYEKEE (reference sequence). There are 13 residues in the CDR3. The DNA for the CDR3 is TGTGCCAGCAGCTCCCCTAGCGTAGAGACCCAGTACTTC. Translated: CASSSPSVETQYF.

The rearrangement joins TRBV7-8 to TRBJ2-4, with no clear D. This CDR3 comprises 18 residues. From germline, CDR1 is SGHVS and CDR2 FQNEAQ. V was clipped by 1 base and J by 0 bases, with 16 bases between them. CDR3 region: CASSLESFGGLAKNIQYF. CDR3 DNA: TGTGCCAGCAGCTTAGAAAGTTTCGGCGGCCTAGCCAAAAACATTCAGTACTTC.

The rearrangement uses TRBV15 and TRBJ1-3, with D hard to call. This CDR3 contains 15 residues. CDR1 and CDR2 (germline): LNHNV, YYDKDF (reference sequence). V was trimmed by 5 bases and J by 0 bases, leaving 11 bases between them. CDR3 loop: CATSFGLGSGNTIYF. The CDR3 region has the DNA TGTGCCACCAGCTTCGGACTCGGCTCTGGAAACACCATATATTTT.

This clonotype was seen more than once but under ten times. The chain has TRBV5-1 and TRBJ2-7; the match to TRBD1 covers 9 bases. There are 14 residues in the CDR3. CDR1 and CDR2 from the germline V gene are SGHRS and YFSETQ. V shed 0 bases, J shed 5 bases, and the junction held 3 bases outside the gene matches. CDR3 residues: CASSLGQGVNEQYF. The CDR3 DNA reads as TGCGCCAGCAGCTTGGGACAGGGGGTAAACGAGCAGTACTTC.

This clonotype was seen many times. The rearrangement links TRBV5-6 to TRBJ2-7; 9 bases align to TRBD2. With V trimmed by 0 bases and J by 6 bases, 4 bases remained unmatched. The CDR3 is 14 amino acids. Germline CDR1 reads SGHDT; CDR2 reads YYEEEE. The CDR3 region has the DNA TGTGCCAGCAGCTTGGGTCTAGCGGGATTCGAGCAGTACTTC. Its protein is CASSLGLAGFEQYF.

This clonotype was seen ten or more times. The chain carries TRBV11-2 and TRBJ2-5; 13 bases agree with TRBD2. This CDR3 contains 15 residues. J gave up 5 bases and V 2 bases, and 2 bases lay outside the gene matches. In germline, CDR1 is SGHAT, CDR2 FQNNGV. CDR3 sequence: CASSLTSGGAETQYF. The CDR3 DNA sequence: TGTGCCAGCAGCTTAACTAGCGGGGGGGCGGAGACCCAGTACTTC.